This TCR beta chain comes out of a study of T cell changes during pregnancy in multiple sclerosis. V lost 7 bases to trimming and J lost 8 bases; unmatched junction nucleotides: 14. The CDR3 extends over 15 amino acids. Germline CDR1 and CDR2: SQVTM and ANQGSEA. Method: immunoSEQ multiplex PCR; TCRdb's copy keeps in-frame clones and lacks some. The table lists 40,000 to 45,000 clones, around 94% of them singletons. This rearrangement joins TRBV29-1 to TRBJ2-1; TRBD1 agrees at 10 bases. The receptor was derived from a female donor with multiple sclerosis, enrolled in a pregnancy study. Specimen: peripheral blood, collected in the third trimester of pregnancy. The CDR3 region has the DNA TGCAGCGGCTACGCATTGGACAGGGGGTCCTATGAGCAGTTCTTC. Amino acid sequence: CSGYALDRGSYEQFF.